This TCR beta chain is from a study of response to subunit inactivated influenza vaccine. The germline gives CDR1 SGHRS, CDR2 YFSETQ. The CDR3 is 15 amino acids. V lost 1 base and J lost 1, with 11 bases in between. TCRdb ran MiXCR on the RT-PCR reads and lists one entry per CDR3 protein. This table has about 540,000 distinct CDR3 sequences, approximately 20% appearing once. These data also featured in a second study, about T cells expressing NK-cell markers. According to that study: The TCR beta cDNA came from 5'RACE template switching with UMIs. Several donors likewise had their CD3+CD56-NKG2C+ fraction led by these clonotypes.

The V gene is TRBV5-1, the J gene TRBJ1-1; unclear D gene. The input for sequencing was CD4+ T cells sorted from PBMCs, taken 11 to 12 days after vaccination. The sequence was collected from a man aged 50 to 60 who received an inactivated influenza vaccine. The CDR3 sequence is CASSLPPEENTEAFF. The CDR3 region has the DNA TGCGCCAGCAGCTTGCCTCCAGAGGAGAACACTGAAGCTTTCTTT.